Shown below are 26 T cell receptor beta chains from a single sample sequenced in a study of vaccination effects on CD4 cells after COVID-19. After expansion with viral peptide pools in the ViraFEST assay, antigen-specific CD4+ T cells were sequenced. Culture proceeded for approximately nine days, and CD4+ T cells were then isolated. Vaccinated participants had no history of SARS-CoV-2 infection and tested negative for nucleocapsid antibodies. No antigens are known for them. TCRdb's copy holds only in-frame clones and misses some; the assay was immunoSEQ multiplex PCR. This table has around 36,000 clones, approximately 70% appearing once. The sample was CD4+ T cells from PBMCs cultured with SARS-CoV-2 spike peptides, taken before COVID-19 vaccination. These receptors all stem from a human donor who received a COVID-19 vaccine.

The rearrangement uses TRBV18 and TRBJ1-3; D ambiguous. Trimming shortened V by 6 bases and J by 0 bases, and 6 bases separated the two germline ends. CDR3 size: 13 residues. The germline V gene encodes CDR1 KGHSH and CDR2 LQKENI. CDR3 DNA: TGTGCCAGCTCCACCAACTCTGGAAACACCATATATTTT. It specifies CASSTNSGNTIYF.

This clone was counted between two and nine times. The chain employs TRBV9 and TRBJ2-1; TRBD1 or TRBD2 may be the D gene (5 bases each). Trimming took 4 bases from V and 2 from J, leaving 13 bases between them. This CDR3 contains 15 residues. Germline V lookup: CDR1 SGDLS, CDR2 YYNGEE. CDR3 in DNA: TGTGCCAGCAGCCCCCGGGACGCCACCTACAATGAGCAGTTCTTC. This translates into CASSPRDATYNEQFF.

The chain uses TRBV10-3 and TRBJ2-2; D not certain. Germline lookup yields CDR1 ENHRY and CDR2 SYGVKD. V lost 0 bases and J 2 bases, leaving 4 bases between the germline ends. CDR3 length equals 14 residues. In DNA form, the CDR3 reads TGTGCCATCAGTGAGTCCTTAAACACCGGGGAGCTGTTTTTT. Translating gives CAISESLNTGELFF.

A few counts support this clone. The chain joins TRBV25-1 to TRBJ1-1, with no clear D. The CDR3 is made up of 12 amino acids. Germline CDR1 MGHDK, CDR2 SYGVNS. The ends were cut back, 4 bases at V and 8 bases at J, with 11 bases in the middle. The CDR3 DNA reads TGTGCCAGCAGTGCTTACAGCAAGGAAGCTTTCTTT. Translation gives CASSAYSKEAFF.

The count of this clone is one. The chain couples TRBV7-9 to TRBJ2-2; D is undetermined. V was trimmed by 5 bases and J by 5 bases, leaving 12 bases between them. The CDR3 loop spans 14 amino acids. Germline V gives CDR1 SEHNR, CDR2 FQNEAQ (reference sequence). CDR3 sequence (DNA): TGTGCCAGCAGCCTATCACAGAAAACCGGGGAGCTGTTTTTT. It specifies CASSLSQKTGELFF.

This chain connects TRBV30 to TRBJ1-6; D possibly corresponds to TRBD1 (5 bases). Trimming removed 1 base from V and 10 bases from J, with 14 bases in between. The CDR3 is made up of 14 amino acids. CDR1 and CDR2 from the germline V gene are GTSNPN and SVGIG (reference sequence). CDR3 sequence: CAWSGGGSDSPLHF. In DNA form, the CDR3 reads TGTGCCTGGAGTGGTGGGGGTTCGGACTCACCCCTCCACTTT. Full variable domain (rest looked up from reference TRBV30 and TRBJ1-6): SQTIHQWPATLVQPVGSPLSLECTVEGTSNPNLYWYRQAAGRGLQLLFYSVGIGQISSEVPQNLSASRPQDRQFILSSKKLLLSDSGFYLCAWSGGGSDSPLHFGNGTRLTVT.

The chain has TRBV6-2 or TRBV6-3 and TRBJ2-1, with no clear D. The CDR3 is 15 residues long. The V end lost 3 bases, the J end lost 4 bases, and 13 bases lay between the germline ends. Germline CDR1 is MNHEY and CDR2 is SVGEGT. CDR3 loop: CASSYSQPVYNEQFF. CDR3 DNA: TGTGCCAGCAGTTATTCCCAACCCGTATACAATGAGCAGTTCTTC.

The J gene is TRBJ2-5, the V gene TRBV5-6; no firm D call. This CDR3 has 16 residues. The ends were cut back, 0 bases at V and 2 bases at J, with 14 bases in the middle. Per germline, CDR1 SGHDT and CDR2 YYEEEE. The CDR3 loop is CASSLVLAQIQETQYF. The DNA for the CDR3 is TGTGCCAGCAGCTTGGTTTTAGCACAGATTCAAGAGACCCAGTACTTC.

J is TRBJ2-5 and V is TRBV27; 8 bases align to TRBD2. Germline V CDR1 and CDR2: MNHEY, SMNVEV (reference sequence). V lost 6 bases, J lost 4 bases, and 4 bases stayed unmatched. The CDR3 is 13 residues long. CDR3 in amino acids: CASRDAGGETQYF. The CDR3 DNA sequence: TGTGCCAGCAGGGACGCGGGAGGAGAGACCCAGTACTTC.

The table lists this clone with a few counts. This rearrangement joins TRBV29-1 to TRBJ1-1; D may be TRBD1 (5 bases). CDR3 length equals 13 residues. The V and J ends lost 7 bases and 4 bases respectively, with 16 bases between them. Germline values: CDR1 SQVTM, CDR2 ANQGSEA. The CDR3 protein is CSARREVSTEAFF. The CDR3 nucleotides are TGCAGCGCCCGCAGGGAAGTAAGCACTGAAGCTTTCTTT.

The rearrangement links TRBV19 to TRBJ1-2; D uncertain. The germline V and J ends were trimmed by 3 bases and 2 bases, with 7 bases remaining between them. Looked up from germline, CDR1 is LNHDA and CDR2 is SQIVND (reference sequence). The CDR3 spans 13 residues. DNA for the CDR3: TGTGCCAGTAGTATCAATGGGAACTATGGCTACACCTTC. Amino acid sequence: CASSINGNYGYTF.

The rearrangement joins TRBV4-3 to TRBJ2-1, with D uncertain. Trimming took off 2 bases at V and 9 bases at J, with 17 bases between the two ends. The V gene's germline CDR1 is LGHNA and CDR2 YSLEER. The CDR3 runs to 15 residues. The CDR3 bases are TGCGCCAGCAGCCAAAGAACTACTACGCCCATTGAGCAGTTCTTC. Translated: CASSQRTTTPIEQFF.

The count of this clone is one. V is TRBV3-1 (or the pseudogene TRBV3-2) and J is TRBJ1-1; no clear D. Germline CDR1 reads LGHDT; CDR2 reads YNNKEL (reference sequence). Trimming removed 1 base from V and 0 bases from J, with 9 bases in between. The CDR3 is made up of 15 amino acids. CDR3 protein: CASSQALHLNTEAFF. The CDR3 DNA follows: TGTGCCAGCAGCCAAGCTTTGCATCTGAACACTGAAGCTTTCTTT.

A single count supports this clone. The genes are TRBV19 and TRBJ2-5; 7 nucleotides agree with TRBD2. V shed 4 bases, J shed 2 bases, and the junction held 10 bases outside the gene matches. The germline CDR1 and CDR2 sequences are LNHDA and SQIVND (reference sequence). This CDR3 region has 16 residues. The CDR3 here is CASSRGLGRVQETQYF. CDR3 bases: TGTGCCAGTAGTAGAGGACTAGGGCGGGTACAAGAGACCCAGTACTTC.

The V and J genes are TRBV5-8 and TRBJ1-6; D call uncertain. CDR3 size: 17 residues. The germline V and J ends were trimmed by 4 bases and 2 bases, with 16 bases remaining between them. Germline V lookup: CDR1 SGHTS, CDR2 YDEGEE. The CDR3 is CASSNRRLSTYNSPLHF. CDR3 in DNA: TGTGCCAGCAGCAACCGGAGGCTATCGACCTATAATTCACCCCTCCACTTT.

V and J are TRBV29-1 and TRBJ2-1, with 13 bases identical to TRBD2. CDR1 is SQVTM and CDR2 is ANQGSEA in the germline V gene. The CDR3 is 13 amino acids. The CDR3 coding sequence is TGCACAACTAGCGGGAGGGCCGGGAATGAGCAGTTCTTC. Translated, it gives CTTSGRAGNEQFF.

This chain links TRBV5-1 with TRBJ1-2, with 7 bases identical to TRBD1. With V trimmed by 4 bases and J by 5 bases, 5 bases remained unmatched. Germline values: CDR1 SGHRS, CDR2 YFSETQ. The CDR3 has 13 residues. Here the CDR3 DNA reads TGCGCCAGCAGCCCCCCAGGGGGGTATGGCTACACCTTC. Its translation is CASSPPGGYGYTF.

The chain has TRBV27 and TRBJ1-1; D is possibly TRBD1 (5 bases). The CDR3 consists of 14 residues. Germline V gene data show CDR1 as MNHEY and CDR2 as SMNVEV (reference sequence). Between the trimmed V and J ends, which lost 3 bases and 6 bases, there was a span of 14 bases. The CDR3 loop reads CASSLIDSSSEAFF. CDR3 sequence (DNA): TGTGCCAGCAGTTTGATCGACAGCTCCTCTGAAGCTTTCTTT.

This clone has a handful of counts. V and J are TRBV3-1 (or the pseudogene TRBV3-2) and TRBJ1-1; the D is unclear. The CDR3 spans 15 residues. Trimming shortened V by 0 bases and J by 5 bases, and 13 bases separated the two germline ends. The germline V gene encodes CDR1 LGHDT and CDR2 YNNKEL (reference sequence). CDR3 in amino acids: CASSQDRVRRTEAFF. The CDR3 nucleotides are TGTGCCAGCAGCCAAGATAGGGTTCGGAGGACTGAAGCTTTCTTT.

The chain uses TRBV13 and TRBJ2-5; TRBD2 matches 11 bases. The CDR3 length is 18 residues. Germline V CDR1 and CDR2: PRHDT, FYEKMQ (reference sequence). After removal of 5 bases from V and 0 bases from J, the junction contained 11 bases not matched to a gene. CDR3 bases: TGTGCCAGCAGCGGCGGGACTAGCGGACTAACTTACCAAGAGACCCAGTACTTC. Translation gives CASSGGTSGLTYQETQYF.

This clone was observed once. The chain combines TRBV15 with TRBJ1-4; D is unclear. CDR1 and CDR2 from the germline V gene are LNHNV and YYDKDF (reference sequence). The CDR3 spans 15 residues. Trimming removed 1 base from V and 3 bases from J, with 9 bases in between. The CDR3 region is CATSRGAGPNEKLFF. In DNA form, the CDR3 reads TGTGCCACCAGCAGAGGGGCAGGACCTAATGAAAAACTGTTTTTT.

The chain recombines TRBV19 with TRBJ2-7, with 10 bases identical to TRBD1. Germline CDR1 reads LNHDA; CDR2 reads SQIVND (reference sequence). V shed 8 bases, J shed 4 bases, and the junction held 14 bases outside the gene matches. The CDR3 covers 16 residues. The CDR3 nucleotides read TGTGCCAGTGCACCCCTTCCCGGGACAGGGGATTACGAGCAGTACTTC. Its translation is CASAPLPGTGDYEQYF.

The CDR3 loop is CASSQGLAGANTGELFF. The CDR3 bases are TGTGCCAGCAGCCAAGGACTAGCGGGGGCGAACACCGGGGAGCTGTTTTTT. The V gene is TRBV3-1 (or the pseudogene TRBV3-2), the J gene TRBJ2-2, with 12 bases that match TRBD2. Trimming at V came to 1 base and at J to 0 bases, leaving 0 bases not matched to a gene. The CDR3 runs to 17 residues. Germline CDR1 is LGHDT and CDR2 is YNNKEL (reference sequence).

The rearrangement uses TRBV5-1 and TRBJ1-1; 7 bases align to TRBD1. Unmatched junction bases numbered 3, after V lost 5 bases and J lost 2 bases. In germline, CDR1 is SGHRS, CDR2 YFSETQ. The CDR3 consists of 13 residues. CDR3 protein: CASRGQINTEAFF. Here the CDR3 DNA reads TGCGCCAGCAGGGGACAGATTAACACTGAAGCTTTCTTT.

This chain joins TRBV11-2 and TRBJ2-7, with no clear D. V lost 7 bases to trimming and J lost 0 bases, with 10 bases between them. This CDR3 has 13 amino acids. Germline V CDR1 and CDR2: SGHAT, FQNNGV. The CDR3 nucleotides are TGTGCCAGCACCCAGATGGGCTCCTACGAGCAGTACTTC. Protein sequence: CASTQMGSYEQYF.

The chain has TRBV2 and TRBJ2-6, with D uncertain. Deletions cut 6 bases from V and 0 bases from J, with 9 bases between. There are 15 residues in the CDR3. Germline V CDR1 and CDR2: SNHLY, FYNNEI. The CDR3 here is CASSRRSSGANVLTF. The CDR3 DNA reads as TGTGCCAGCAGCCGTCGAAGCTCTGGGGCCAACGTCCTGACTTTC.